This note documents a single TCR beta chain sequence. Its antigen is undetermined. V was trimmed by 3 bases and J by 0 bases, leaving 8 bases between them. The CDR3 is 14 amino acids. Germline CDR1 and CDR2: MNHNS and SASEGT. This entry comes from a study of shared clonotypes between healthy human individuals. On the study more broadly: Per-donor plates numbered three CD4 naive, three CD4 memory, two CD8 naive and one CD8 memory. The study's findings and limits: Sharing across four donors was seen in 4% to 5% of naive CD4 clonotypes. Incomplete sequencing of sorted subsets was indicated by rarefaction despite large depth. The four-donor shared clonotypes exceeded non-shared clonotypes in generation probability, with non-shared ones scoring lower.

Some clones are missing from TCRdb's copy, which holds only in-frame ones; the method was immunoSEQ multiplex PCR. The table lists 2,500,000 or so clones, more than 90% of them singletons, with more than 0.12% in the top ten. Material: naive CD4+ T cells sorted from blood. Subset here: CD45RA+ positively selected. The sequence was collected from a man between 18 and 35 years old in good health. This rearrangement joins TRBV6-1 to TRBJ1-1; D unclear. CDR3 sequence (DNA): TGTGCCAGCAGTGATAGGCAGGTGAACACTGAAGCTTTCTTT. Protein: CASSDRQVNTEAFF.